This T cell receptor beta chain was retrieved from a study of cytomegalovirus exposure and HLA in healthy donors. Study-level findings and limits: As was reported, the classifier diagnosed cytomegalovirus status with high specificity and sensitivity. Three CMV-associated chains proved CMV antigen-specific in vitro. The study listed 150 to 200 cytomegalovirus-associated TCR beta chains.

As regards this clone: Its antigen is currently unknown.

Using immunoSEQ multiplex PCR, the repertoire was profiled, and TCRdb retains in-frame clones only, with some absent. The data show under 100,000 clones, roughly 84% seen once. Germline V gives CDR1 SGHRS, CDR2 YFSETQ. CDR3 size: 16 residues. J lost 4 bases, V lost 0 bases, and 4 bases had no gene match. The source is a woman between 18 and 29 years old in good health and CMV-seropositive. V is TRBV5-1 and J is TRBJ2-1; 10 bases line up with TRBD2. The sample was PBMCs. Here the CDR3 reads CASSLASSGGYNEQFF. The CDR3 DNA sequence: TGCGCCAGCAGCTTGGCCTCTAGCGGGGGATACAATGAGCAGTTCTTC.